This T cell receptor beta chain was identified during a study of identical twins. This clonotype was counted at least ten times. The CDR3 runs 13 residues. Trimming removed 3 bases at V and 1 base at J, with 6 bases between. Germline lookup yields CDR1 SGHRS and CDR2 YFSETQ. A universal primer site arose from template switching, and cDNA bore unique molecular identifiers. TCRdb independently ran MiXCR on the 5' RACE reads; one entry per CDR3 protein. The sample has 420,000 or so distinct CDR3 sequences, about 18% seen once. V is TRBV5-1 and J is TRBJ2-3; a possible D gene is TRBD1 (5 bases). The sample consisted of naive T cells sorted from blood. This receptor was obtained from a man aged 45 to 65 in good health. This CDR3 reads CASSSTGTDTQYF. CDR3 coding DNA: TGCGCCAGCAGCTCGACAGGCACAGATACGCAGTATTTT.